This T cell receptor (beta chain) was found in a study of response to subunit inactivated influenza vaccine. Findings of the study overall: With each seasonal influenza vaccination, the authors suggested, few new T cells are recruited.

V gave up 6 bases and J gave up 4 bases, with 9 bases separating them. This CDR3 comprises 13 residues. Germline lookup yields CDR1 ENHRY and CDR2 SYGVKD. Notes on this clonotype: The antigen remains unidentified.

TCRdb reprocessed the RT-PCR reads with MiXCR, giving one entry per CDR3 protein. This table has fewer than 350,000 distinct CDR3 sequences, 21% appearing once. Here the sequenced sample was PBMCs from blood, taken approximately 20 months after vaccination. This TCR derives from a man between 50 and 75 years old who received an inactivated influenza vaccine. The chain employs TRBV10-3 and TRBJ1-4; D ambiguous. This CDR3 is CAIRPGLNEKLFF. CDR3 DNA sequence: TGTGCCATCAGGCCAGGCCTTAATGAAAAACTGTTTTTT.